The T cell receptor (beta chain) under discussion was sequenced for a study of identical twins. The sample holds a few counts of this clonotype. TCRdb ran MiXCR on the 5' RACE reads and lists one entry per CDR3 protein. This table has some 200,000 distinct CDR3 sequences, under 10% appearing once. Another study also made use of these data, one on yellow fever vaccine responses in identical twins.

The specimen sequenced was memory (CD45RO+) T cells sorted from blood. This receptor was identified in a woman aged 18-29 years in good health.

CDR3 in amino acids: CASSFRQGPRDTQYF. CDR3 DNA sequence: TGTGCCAGCAGCTTTCGCCAGGGGCCACGGGATACGCAGTATTTT. The chain is built from TRBV7-3 and TRBJ2-3; possibly TRBD1 for D (6 bases). With 3 bases removed from V and 6 bases from J, the gap between germline ends came to 16 bases. The CDR3 is 15 amino acids. The germline gives CDR1 SGHTA, CDR2 FQGTGA.